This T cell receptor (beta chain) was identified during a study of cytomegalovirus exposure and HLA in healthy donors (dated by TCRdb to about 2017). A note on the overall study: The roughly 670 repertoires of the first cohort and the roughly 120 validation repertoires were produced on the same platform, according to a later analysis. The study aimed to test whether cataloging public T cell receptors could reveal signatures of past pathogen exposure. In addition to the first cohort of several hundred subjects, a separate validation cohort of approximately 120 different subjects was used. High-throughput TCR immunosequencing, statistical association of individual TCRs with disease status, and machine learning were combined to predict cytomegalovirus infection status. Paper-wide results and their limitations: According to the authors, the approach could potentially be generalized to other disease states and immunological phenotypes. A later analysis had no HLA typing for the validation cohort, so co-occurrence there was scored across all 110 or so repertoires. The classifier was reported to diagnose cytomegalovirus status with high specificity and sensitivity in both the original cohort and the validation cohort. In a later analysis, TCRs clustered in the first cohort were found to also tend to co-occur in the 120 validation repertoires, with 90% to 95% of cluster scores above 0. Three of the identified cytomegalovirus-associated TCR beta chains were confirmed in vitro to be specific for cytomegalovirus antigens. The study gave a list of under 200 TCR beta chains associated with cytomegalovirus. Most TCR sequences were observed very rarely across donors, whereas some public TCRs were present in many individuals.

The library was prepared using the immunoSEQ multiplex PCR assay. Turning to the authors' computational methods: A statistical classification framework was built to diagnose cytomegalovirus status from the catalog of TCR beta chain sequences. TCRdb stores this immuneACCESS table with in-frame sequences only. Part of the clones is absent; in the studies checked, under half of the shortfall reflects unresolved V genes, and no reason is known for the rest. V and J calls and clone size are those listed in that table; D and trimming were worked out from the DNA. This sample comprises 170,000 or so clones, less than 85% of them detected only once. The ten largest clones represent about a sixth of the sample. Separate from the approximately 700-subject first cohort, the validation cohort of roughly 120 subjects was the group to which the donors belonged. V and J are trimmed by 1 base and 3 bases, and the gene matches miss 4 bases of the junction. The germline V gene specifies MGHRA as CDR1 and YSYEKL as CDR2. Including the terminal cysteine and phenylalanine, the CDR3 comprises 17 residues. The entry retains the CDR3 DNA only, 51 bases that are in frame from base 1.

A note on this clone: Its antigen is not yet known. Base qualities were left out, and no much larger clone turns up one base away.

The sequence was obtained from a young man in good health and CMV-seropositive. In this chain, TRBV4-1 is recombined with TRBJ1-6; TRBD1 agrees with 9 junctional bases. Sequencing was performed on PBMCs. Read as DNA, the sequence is TGCGCCAGCAGCCAAGTCCCGGGACAGGGCTATAATTCACCCCTCCACTTT. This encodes CASSQVPGQGYNSPLHF.